This record concerns one T cell receptor beta chain sequence. It was with a sample-barcoded 5' primer and a J-beta primer mix that a second PCR of about 6 to 12 cycles was run. MiXCR, run by TCRdb on the 5' RACE reads, gives a single entry per CDR3 protein. This table has more than 550,000 distinct CDR3 sequences, 22% appearing once. This specimen comes from a study of blood T cells in healthy people across ages. Per the germline V gene, CDR1 is MNHEY and CDR2 is SVGAGI. The CDR3 loop spans 18 amino acids. V gene TRBV6-5 combines with J gene TRBJ2-5; 12 nucleotides align to TRBD1. Gene TRBJ2-7 matches the end of the DNA better, so the J call may be wrong. The material sequenced was blood. The sequence was collected from a man between 65 and 85 years old in good health. The CDR3 DNA reads as TGTGCCAGCAGTTCCGGGACAGGGGGCTCCGGAGGGGTTTACGAGCAGTACTTC. Translated, it gives CASSSGTGGSGGVYEQYF.